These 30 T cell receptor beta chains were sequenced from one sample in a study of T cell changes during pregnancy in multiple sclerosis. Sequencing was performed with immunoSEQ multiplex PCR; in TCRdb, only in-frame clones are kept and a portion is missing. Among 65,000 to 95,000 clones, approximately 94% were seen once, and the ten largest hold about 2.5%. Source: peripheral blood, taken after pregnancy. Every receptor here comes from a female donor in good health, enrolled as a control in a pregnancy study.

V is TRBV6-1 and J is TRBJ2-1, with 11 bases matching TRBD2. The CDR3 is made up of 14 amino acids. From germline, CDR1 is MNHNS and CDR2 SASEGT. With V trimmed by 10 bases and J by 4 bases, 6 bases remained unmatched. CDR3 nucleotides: TGTGCCATCCAGACTAGCGGGGTTTACAATGAGCAGTTCTTC. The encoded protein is CAIQTSGVYNEQFF.

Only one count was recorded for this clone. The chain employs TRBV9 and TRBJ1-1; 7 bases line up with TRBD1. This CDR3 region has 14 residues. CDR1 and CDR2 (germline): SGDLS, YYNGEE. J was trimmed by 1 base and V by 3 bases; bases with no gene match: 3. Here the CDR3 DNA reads TGTGCCAGCAGCGCAGGGGGAAGGAACACTGAAGCTTTCTTT. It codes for CASSAGGRNTEAFF.

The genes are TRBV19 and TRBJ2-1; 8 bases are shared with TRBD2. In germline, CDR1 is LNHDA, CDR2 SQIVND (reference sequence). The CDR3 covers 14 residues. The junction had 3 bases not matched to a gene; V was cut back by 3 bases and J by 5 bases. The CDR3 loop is CASSIQRENNEQFF. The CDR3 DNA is TGTGCCAGTAGTATCCAGCGGGAGAACAATGAGCAGTTCTTC.

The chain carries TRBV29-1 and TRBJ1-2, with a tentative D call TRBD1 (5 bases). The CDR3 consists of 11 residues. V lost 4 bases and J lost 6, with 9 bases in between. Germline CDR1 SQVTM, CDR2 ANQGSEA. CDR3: CSVGWTNGYTF. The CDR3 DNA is TGCAGCGTTGGATGGACAAATGGCTACACCTTC.

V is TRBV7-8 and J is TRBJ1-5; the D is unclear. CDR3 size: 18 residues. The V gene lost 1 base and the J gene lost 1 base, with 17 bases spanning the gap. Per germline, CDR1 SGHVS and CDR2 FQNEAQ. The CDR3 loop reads CASSLGFFGEVSNQPQHF. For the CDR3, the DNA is TGTGCCAGCAGCTTAGGGTTTTTCGGGGAGGTGAGCAATCAGCCCCAGCATTTT.

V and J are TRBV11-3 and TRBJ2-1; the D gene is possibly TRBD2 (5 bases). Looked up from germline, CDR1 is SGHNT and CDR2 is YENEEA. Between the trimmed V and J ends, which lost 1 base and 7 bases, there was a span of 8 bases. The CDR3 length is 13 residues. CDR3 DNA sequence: TGTGCCAGCAGCTTAGGTACTAGTAATGAGCAGTTCTTC. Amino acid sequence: CASSLGTSNEQFF.

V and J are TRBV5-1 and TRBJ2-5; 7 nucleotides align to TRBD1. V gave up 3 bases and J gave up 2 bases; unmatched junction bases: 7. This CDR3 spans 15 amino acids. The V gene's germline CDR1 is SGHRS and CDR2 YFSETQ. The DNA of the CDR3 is TGCGCCAGCAGCTGGATGACAGGGTCACAAGAGACCCAGTACTTC. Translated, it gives CASSWMTGSQETQYF.

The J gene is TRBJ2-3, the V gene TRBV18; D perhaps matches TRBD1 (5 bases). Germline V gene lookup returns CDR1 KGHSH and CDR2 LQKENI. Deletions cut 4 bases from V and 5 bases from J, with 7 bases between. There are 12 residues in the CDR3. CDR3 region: CASSRDRDTQYF. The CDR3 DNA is TGTGCCAGCTCACGCGACAGAGATACGCAGTATTTT.

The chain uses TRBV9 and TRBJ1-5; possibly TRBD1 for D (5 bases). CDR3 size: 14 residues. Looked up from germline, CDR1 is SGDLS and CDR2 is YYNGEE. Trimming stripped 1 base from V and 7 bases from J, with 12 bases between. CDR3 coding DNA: TGTGCCAGCAGCGTATCTCAGGGAGGGCAGCCCCAGCATTTT. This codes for CASSVSQGGQPQHF.

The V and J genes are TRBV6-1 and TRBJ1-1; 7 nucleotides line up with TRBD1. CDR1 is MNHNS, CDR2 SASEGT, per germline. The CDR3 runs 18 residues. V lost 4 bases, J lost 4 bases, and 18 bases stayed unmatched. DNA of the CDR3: TGTGCCAGCAGTGCTCATGGGGGGCGAGGGGGCGGAGGCACTGAAGCTTTCTTT. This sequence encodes CASSAHGGRGGGGTEAFF.

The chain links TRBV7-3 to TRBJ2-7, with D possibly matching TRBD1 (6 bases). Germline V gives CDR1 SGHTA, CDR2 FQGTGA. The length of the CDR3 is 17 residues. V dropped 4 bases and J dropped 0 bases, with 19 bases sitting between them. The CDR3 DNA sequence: TGTGCCAGCAGCTGCTTACCCGACAGGACCGTCTCCTACGAGCAGTACTTC. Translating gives CASSCLPDRTVSYEQYF.

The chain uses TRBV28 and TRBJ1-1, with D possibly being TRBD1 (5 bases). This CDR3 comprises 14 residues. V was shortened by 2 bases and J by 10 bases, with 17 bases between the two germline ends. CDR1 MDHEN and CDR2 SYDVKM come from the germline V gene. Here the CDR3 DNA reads TGTGCCAGCAGTTTACCCGCGGGGGTCAAGTTAGCTTTCTTT. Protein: CASSLPAGVKLAFF.

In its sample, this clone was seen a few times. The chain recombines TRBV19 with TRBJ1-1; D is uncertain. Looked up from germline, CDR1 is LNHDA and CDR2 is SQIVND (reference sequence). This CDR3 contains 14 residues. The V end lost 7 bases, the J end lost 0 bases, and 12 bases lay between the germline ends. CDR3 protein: CASTFGSMNTEAFF. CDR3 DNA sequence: TGTGCCAGTACGTTCGGTTCCATGAACACTGAAGCTTTCTTT.

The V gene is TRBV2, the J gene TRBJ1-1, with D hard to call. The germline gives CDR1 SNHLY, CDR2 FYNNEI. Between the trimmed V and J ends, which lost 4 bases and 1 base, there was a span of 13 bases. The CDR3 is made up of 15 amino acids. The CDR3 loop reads CASSVGRPENTEAFF. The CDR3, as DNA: TGTGCCAGCAGTGTGGGCCGTCCGGAGAACACTGAAGCTTTCTTT.

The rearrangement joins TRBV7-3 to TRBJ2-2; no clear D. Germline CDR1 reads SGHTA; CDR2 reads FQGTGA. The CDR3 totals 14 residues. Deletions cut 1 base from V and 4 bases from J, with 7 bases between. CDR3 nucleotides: TGTGCCAGCAGCTTAATCCCCAGCACCGGGGAGCTGTTTTTT. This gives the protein CASSLIPSTGELFF.

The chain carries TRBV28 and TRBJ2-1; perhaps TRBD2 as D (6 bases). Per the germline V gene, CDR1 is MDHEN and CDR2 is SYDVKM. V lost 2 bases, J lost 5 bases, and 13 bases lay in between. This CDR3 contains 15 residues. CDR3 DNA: TGTGCCAGCAGTTTAGGGGGGATCCGAAACAATGAGCAGTTCTTC. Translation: CASSLGGIRNNEQFF.

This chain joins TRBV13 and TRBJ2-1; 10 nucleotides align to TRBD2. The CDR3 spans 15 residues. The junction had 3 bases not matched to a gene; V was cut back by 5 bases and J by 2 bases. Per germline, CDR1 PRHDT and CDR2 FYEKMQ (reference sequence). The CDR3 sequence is CASSLSGGTYNEQFF. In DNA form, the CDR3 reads TGTGCCAGCAGCCTTAGCGGGGGGACCTACAATGAGCAGTTCTTC.

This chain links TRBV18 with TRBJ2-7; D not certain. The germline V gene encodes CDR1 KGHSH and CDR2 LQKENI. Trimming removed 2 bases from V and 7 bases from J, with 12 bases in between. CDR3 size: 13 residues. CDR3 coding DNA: TGTGCCAGCTCACCAGTCGGGTTCGAGGAGCAGTACTTC. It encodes CASSPVGFEEQYF.

CDR3 sequence reads: CASSVEGVSNQPQHF. The CDR3, as DNA: TGTGCCAGCAGCGTAGAGGGGGTGAGCAATCAGCCCCAGCATTTT. The genes are TRBV9 and TRBJ1-5; D perhaps matches TRBD1 (6 bases). Germline V gene data show CDR1 as SGDLS and CDR2 as YYNGEE. The CDR3 spans 15 residues. Trimming removed 0 bases from V and 1 base from J, with 8 bases in between.

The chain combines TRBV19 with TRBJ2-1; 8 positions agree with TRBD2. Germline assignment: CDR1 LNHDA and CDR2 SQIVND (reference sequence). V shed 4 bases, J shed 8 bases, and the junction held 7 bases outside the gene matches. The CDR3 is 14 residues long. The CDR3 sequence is CASSRGFSGDEQFF. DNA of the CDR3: TGTGCCAGTAGTAGGGGATTTAGCGGGGATGAGCAGTTCTTC.

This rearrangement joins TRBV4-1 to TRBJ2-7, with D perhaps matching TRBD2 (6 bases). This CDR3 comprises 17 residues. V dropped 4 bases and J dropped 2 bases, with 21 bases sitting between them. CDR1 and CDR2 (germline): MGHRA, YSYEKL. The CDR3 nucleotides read TGCGCCAGCAGCCGGGGACTTTCGGCGCCTTCCCCCTACGAGCAGTACTTC. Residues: CASSRGLSAPSPYEQYF.

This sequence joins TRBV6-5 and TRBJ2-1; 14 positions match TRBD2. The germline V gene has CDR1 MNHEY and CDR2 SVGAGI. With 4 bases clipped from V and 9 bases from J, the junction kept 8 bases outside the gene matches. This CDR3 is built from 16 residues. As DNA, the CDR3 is TGTGCCAGCAGTTCCCGACTAGCGGGGGGGCCAATTGAGCAGTTCTTC. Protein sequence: CASSSRLAGGPIEQFF.

The CDR3 coding sequence is TGTGCCAGCAGCTTATCGGACAGGGGGCTGACTGGGGCCAACGTCCTGACTTTC. Translation: CASSLSDRGLTGANVLTF. V is TRBV7-3 and J is TRBJ2-6; 11 bases are a match to TRBD1. The CDR3 consists of 18 residues. The germline V gene has CDR1 SGHTA and CDR2 FQGTGA. Trimming at V came to 2 bases and at J to 2 bases, leaving 5 bases not matched to a gene.

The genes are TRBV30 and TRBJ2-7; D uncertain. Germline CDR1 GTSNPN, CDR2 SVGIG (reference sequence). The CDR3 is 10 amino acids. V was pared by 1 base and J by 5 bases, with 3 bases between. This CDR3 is CAWSDNEQYF. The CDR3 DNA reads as TGTGCCTGGAGTGACAACGAGCAGTACTTC.

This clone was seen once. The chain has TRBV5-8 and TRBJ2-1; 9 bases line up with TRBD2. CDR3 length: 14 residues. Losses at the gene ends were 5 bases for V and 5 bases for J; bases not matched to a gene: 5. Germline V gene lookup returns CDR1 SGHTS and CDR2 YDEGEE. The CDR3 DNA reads TGTGCCAGCAGGGGACTAGCAGCCCACAATGAGCAGTTCTTC. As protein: CASRGLAAHNEQFF.

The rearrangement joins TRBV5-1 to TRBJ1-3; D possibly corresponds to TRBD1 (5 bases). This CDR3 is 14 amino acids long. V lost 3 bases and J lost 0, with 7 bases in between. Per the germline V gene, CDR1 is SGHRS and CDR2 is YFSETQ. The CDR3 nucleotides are TGCGCCAGCAGCTCGCAGGGCTCTGGAAACACCATATATTTT. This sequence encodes CASSSQGSGNTIYF.

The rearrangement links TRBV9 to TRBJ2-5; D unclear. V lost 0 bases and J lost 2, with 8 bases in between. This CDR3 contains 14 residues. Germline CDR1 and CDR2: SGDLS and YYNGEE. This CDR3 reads CASSVGGKQETQYF. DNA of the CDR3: TGTGCCAGCAGCGTAGGAGGAAAACAAGAGACCCAGTACTTC.

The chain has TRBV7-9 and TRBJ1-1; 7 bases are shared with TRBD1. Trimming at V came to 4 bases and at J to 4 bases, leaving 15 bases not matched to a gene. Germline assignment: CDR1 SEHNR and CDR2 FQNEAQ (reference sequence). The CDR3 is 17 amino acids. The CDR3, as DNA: TGTGCCAGCAGCTCAGGACAGGCCGGCGGTTTCGCCACTGAAGCTTTCTTT. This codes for CASSSGQAGGFATEAFF.

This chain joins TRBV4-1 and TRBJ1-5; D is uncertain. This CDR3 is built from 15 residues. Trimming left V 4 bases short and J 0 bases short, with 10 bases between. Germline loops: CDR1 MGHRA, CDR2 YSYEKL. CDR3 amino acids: CASSPRLYSNQPQHF. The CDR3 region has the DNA TGCGCCAGCAGCCCGAGGCTATATAGCAATCAGCCCCAGCATTTT.

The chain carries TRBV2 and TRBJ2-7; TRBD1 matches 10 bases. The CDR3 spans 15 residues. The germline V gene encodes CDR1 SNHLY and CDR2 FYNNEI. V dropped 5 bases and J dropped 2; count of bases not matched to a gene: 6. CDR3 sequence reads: CASSKDRGSPYEQYF. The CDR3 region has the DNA TGTGCCAGCAGTAAGGACAGGGGGTCTCCCTACGAGCAGTACTTC.